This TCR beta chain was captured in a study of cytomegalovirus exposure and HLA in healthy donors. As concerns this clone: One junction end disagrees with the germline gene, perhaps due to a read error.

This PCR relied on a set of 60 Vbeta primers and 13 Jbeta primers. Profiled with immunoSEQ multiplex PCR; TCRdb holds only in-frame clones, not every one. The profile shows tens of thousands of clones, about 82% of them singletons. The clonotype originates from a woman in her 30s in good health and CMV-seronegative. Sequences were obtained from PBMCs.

The CDR3 DNA follows: TGTGCCAGCCGGGACAGGACTTATCACTTC. It translates to CASRDRTYHF. The V call is TRBV2, the J call TRBJ2-5; 8 positions agree with TRBD1. The germline V gene encodes CDR1 SNHLY and CDR2 FYNNEI. CDR3 length: 10 residues.